This T cell receptor (beta chain) is from a study of shared T cell receptors in the human thymus. Assay used: immunoSEQ multiplex PCR; TCRdb lists only in-frame clones, some missing. This sample has 500,000 to 750,000 clones; around nine tenths occur once, and the top ten carry 0.0095% to 0.012%. The V end was cut by 4 bases, the J end by 2 bases, with 26 bases between. The CDR3 totals 19 residues. The germline gives CDR1 MNHNS, CDR2 SASEGT. This same sample was also taken into another study, of human thymus T cells. As reported in that work: Those donating were healthy Finnish infants in corrective surgery for congenital heart defects. Thymic samples were excised during corrective heart operations. Thymic and blood repertoires appeared to display a bias in their usage of V and J genes. Related studies found that unrelated individuals share highly overlapping thymic repertoires.

The TCR originated in a boy in the first two years of life with a congenital heart defect. Sequenced input: thymocytes. The chain employs TRBV6-1 and TRBJ2-5; tentatively, D is TRBD1 (5 bases). The CDR3 sequence: CASSVSQQGPRIPQETQYF. Written as DNA, the CDR3 is TGTGCCAGCAGTGTATCCCAGCAGGGTCCCCGCATCCCACAAGAGACCCAGTACTTC.